A selection of T cell receptor beta chains follows, all from one sample in a study of control samples from healthy donors and cancer patients. Clones were sequenced by immunoSEQ multiplex PCR, and TCRdb holds only the in-frame ones, with some missing. The sample has about 130,000 clones; about 93% are singletons. The sample consisted of blood. These receptors were obtained from a man in his late teens or twenties in good health. The CDR3 runs from the conserved cysteine through the conserved F or W. D genes are given only for firm matches. Rows may omit the clone size; those that give it use once, few, many or a size class.

size | length | J | D | V | DNA | CDR3
- | 16 | TRBJ2-4 | TRBD2 | TRBV11-3 | TGTGCCAGCAGCATTGGACTAGCGGTCTGGGGAGACATTCAGTACTTC | CASSIGLAVWGDIQYF
- | 15 | TRBJ2-7 | TRBD2 | TRBV9 | TGTGCCAGCAGCGTAGGGTTACTAGCGGGGGGTGGGATCTACTTC | CASSVGLLAGGGIYF
few | 16 | TRBJ2-3 | TRBD1 | TRBV7-9 | TGTGCCAGCAGCTTGGGCCGGGACAGAGTCACAGATACGCAGTATTTT | CASSLGRDRVTDTQYF
- | 11 | TRBJ1-2 | - | TRBV9 | TGTGCCAGCAGCACCCAGGGGGGCTACACCTTC | CASSTQGGYTF
- | 14 | TRBJ1-4 | TRBD1 | TRBV27 | TGTGCCAGCAGTTCCGGGACAGGGGGTGAAAAACTGTTTTTT | CASSSGTGGEKLFF
few | 14 | TRBJ1-3 | TRBD1 | TRBV6-5 | TGTGCCAGCAGTAAGACAGGGGCTGGAAACACCATATATTTT | CASSKTGAGNTIYF
- | 15 | TRBJ2-7 | - | TRBV3-1/TRBV3-2 | TGTGCCAGCAGCCAAGATGGGGGGATATCTTACGAGCAGTACTTC | CASSQDGGISYEQYF
- | 14 | TRBJ1-2 | TRBD1 | TRBV10-3 | TGTGCCATCAGTGAGGACCACAGGGGTTATGGCTACACCTTC | CAISEDHRGYGYTF
- | 13 | TRBJ2-1 | - | TRBV5-4 | TGTGCCAGCAGCTTGTATGCTTCCAATGAGCAGTTCTTC | CASSLYASNEQFF
- | 13 | TRBJ1-1 | - | TRBV13 | TGTGCCAGCAGGCTGACAGAGAACACTGAAGCTTTCTTT | CASRLTENTEAFF
- | 14 | TRBJ1-5 | TRBD1 | TRBV15 | TGTGCCACCAGCGGACAGGGCGGAGGACAGCCCCAGCATTTT | CATSGQGGGQPQHF
- | 13 | TRBJ1-3 | - | TRBV6-6 | TGTGCCAGCGATAGCGGCTCTGGAAACACCATATATTTT | CASDSGSGNTIYF
- | 14 | TRBJ1-2 | - | TRBV4-1 | TGCGCCAGCAGCCAAGATGGGGCGAGGGGTGGCTACACCTTC | CASSQDGARGGYTF
once | 17 | TRBJ1-1 | - | TRBV19 | TGTGCCAGTAGTATTCCCCTTACATGGGAAAGGAACACTGAAGCTTTCTTT | CASSIPLTWERNTEAFF
- | 14 | TRBJ1-5 | TRBD1 | TRBV2 | TGTGCCAGCAGTCCAGGACAGGAGAATCAGCCCCAGCATTTT | CASSPGQENQPQHF
- | 14 | TRBJ1-2 | TRBD1 | TRBV28 | TGTGCCAGCAGTCCGGGACAGGGGAACTATGGCTACACCTTC | CASSPGQGNYGYTF
- | 14 | TRBJ1-6 | - | TRBV7-9 | TGTGCCAGCAGTCCCTCCGAAAGGGGTTCACCCCTCCACTTT | CASSPSERGSPLHF
- | 13 | TRBJ1-1 | - | TRBV29-1 | TGCAGCGTTGGAGGGACGCAGAACACTGAAGCTTTCTTT | CSVGGTQNTEAFF
- | 15 | TRBJ2-3 | - | TRBV21-1 | TGTGCCAGCAGCAAACCAGCGGGAGACACAGATACGCAGTATTTT | CASSKPAGDTDTQYF
- | 14 | TRBJ1-2 | - | TRBV7-9 | TGTGCCAGCAGCCCGGGGGGATCCAGCTATGGCTACACCTTC | CASSPGGSSYGYTF
- | 15 | TRBJ1-5 | - | TRBV19 | TGTGCCAGTAGTCCCACAGGGACTGGCAATCAGCCCCAGCATTTT | CASSPTGTGNQPQHF
- | 14 | TRBJ1-5 | - | TRBV28 | TGTGCCAGCACCCGACAGGACTGGAATCAGCCCCAGCATTTT | CASTRQDWNQPQHF
- | 16 | TRBJ2-4 | TRBD1 | TRBV28 | TGTGCCAGCACACGACCCCCCAGGGACAGCAAAAACATTCAGTACTTC | CASTRPPRDSKNIQYF
- | 15 | TRBJ2-7 | TRBD2 | TRBV7-3 | TGTGCCAGCAGCTTAGGTATCGGGGGGAGGTACGAGCAGTACTTC | CASSLGIGGRYEQYF
- | 16 | TRBJ2-1 | TRBD2 | TRBV9 | TGTGCCAGCAGCCCCCGTTCCGGGACTAGCGGCAATGAGCAGTTCTTC | CASSPRSGTSGNEQFF
- | 13 | TRBJ2-2 | - | TRBV7-8 | TGTGCCAGCAGCTCCGAGCGGACCGGGGAGCTGTTTTTT | CASSSERTGELFF
- | 14 | TRBJ1-1 | - | TRBV19 | TGTGCCAGTAGTATTGGTTTAGTCGGCACTGAAGCTTTCTTT | CASSIGLVGTEAFF
- | 11 | TRBJ1-1 | - | TRBV29-1 | TGCAGCGCCCAGGAGAACACTGAAGCTTTCTTT | CSAQENTEAFF
once | 15 | TRBJ1-2 | TRBD1 | TRBV28 | TGTGCCAGCAGTTTATATCAGGGGGCAGACTATGGCTACACCTTC | CASSLYQGADYGYTF
- | 13 | TRBJ2-4 | - | TRBV7-9 | TGTGCCAGCCAAATGGAGGCCAAAAACATTCAGTACTTC | CASQMEAKNIQYF
- | 14 | TRBJ2-3 | TRBD2 | TRBV5-4 | TGTGCCAGCAGCCCGGGGGGGTCGGGAGATACGCAGTATTTT | CASSPGGSGDTQYF
- | 13 | TRBJ1-5 | - | TRBV9 | TGTGCCAGCAGCGTACAGTCAGATCAGCCCCAGCATTTT | CASSVQSDQPQHF
- | 15 | TRBJ2-1 | - | TRBV19 | TGTGCCACTCTACCGGGGGGCGGCTCCTACAATGAGCAGTTCTTC | CATLPGGGSYNEQFF
- | 13 | TRBJ2-2 | - | TRBV27 | TGTGCCAGCAGTTTAGGACCCACCGGGGAGCTGTTTTTT | CASSLGPTGELFF
- | 16 | TRBJ1-4 | - | TRBV24-1 | TGTGCCACCAGTGATTTCTGGGGGGCTACTAATGAAAAACTGTTTTTT | CATSDFWGATNEKLFF
- | 13 | TRBJ2-5 | - | TRBV2 | TGTGCCGGGGGGGGACACTTCCAAGAGACCCAGTACTTC | CAGGGHFQETQYF
- | 14 | TRBJ2-7 | - | TRBV5-1 | TGCGCCAGCAGCGCACAGGGCGGGAACTACGAGCAGTACTTC | CASSAQGGNYEQYF